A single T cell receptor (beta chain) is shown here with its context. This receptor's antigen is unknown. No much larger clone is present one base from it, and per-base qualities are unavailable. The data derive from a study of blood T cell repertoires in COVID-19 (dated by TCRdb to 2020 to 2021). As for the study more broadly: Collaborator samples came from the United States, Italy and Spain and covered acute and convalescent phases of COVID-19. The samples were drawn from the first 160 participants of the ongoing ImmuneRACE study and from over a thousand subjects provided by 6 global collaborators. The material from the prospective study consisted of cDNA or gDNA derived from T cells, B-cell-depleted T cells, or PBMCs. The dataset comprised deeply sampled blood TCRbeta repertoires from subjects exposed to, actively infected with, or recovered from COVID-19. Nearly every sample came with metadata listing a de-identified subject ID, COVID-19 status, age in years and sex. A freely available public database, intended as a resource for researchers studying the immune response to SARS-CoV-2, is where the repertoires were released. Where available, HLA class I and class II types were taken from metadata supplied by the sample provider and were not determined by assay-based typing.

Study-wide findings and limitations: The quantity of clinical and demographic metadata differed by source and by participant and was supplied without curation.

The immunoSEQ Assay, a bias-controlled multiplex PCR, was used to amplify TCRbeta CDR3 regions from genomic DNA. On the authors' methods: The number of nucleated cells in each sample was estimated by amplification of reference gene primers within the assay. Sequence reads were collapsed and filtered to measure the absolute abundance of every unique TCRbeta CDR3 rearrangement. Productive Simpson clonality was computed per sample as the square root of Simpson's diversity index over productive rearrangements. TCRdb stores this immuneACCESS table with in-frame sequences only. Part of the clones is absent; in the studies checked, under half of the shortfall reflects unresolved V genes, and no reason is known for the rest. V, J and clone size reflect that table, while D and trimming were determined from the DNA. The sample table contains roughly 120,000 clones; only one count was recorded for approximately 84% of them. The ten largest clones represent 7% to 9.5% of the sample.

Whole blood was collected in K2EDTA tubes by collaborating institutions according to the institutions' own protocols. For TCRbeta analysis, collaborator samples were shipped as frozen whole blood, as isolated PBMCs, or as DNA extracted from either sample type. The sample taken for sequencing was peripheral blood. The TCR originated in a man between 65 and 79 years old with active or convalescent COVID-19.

The nucleotide sequence is given as TGTGCCTGGAGTAAGGGACTAGCGGGGGATGAGCAGTTCTTC. This yields the protein CAWSKGLAGDEQFF. The rearrangement combines TRBV30 with TRBJ2-1, with TRBD2 matching 14 junction bases. Relative to germline, V is missing 2 bases and J is missing 8 bases, with 2 bases of the junction outside any gene match. The CDR3 has 14 amino acids, counting the end cysteine and phenylalanine. CDR3 DNA is the only sequence kept; it has 42 bases, read in frame from the first base. The germline V gene encodes CDR1 GTSNPN and CDR2 SVGIG (reference sequence).